Below, 20 T cell receptor beta chains from the same sample are listed, as sequenced in a study of blood T cell repertoires in COVID-19. Generated by immunoSEQ multiplex PCR, the TCRdb table keeps only in-frame clones and is missing some. The profile shows around 140,000 clones, over 80% of them singletons. Sequences were obtained from PBMCs or T cells enriched from blood (not recorded which). Receptor source: a man between 60 and 75 years old who had recovered from COVID-19.

V gene TRBV7-9 combines with J gene TRBJ1-2; D call uncertain. CDR3 length: 16 amino acids. Per germline, CDR1 SEHNR and CDR2 FQNEAQ (reference sequence). V was clipped by 1 base and J by 3 bases, with 15 bases between them. The CDR3 loop reads CASSLVVTDGDYGYTF. The CDR3 nucleotides are TGTGCCAGCAGCTTAGTGGTGACCGACGGGGACTATGGCTACACCTTC.

V is TRBV30 and J is TRBJ1-1; 12 bases are shared with TRBD1. Unmatched junction bases numbered 6, after V lost 3 bases and J lost 10 bases. This CDR3 spans 13 amino acids. CDR1 is GTSNPN and CDR2 is SVGIG in the germline V gene (reference sequence). The CDR3 loop reads CAWSSGQGAGAFF. For the CDR3, the DNA is TGTGCCTGGAGCTCGGGACAGGGGGCCGGAGCTTTCTTT.

This rearrangement joins TRBV18 to TRBJ2-5; TRBD2 is a possible D gene (5 bases). Germline CDR1 KGHSH, CDR2 LQKENI. The ends were cut back, 2 bases at V and 2 bases at J, with 9 bases in the middle. This CDR3 comprises 14 residues. CDR3 sequence reads: CASSPEGKQETQYF. The DNA for the CDR3 is TGTGCCAGCTCACCAGAGGGCAAGCAAGAGACCCAGTACTTC.

V is TRBV28 and J is TRBJ1-1; 9 bases map to TRBD1. The CDR3 covers 13 residues. The J segment lost 9 bases and the V segment lost 2 bases, leaving 4 bases of the junction unmatched. Germline V gene lookup returns CDR1 MDHEN and CDR2 SYDVKM. The CDR3 nucleotides are TGTGCCAGCAGTTTAGGGGGACAGGGCCAAGCTTTCTTT. Encoded protein: CASSLGGQGQAFF. The whole variable domain, filled in from reference TRBV28 and TRBJ1-1, reads DVKVTQSSRYLVKRTGEKVFLECVQDMDHENMFWYRQDPGLGLRLIYFSYDVKMKEKGDIPEGYSVSREKKERFSLILESASTNQTSMYLCASSLGGQGQAFFGQGTRLTVV.

This clone has just one count. The V call is TRBV28, the J call TRBJ2-3, with 12 bases aligning to TRBD2. The length of the CDR3 is 15 residues. Germline lookup yields CDR1 MDHEN and CDR2 SYDVKM. Trimming took 4 bases from V and 5 from J; bases not matched to a gene: 4. The chain's CDR3 is CASSSLGLAGDTQYF. CDR3 nucleotide sequence: TGTGCCAGCAGTTCCTTGGGACTAGCGGGAGATACGCAGTATTTT. Together with reference TRBV28 and TRBJ2-3, the CDR3 gives the full variable domain: DVKVTQSSRYLVKRTGEKVFLECVQDMDHENMFWYRQDPGLGLRLIYFSYDVKMKEKGDIPEGYSVSREKKERFSLILESASTNQTSMYLCASSSLGLAGDTQYFGPGTRLTVL.

The chain couples TRBV5-1 to TRBJ1-3; 8 bases are a match to TRBD1. The CDR3 runs 16 residues. Germline V lookup: CDR1 SGHRS, CDR2 YFSETQ. V was pared by 0 bases and J by 2 bases, with 4 bases of the junction left unmatched. The CDR3 sequence is CASSLVGQGTGNTIYF. In DNA, the CDR3 is TGCGCCAGCAGCTTGGTCGGACAGGGAACTGGAAACACCATATATTTT.

This chain joins TRBV30 and TRBJ2-3; D is uncertain. The CDR3 is 13 amino acids. Germline values: CDR1 GTSNPN, CDR2 SVGIG (reference sequence). V lost 5 bases, J lost 2 bases, and 11 bases lay in between. CDR3 in amino acids: CAWHSPATDTQYF. The CDR3 region has the DNA TGTGCCTGGCACAGTCCGGCCACAGATACGCAGTATTTT.

The rearrangement links TRBV25-1 to TRBJ1-4, with a weak D call TRBD1 (5 bases). Germline lookup yields CDR1 MGHDK and CDR2 SYGVNS. The CDR3 consists of 15 residues. The germline V and J ends were trimmed by 6 bases and 8 bases, with 19 bases remaining between them. CDR3 DNA: TGTGCCAGCAGCCACCTGGGGGGGGTAGAAGAAAAACTGTTTTTT. This encodes CASSHLGGVEEKLFF. Full variable domain (missing parts from reference TRBV25-1 and TRBJ1-4): EADIYQTPRYLVIGTGKKITLECSQTMGHDKMYWYQQDPGMELHLIHYSYGVNSTEKGDLSSESTVSRIRTEHFPLTLESARPSHTSQYLCASSHLGGVEEKLFFGSGTQLSVL.

This chain joins TRBV9 and TRBJ2-3, with 7 bases fitting TRBD1. This CDR3 comprises 14 residues. CDR1 and CDR2 (germline): SGDLS, YYNGEE. V was pared by 0 bases and J by 5 bases, with 3 bases of the junction left unmatched. The CDR3 coding sequence is TGTGCCAGCAGCGTAGGGACAGGAGGAGATACGCAGTATTTT. Translating it yields CASSVGTGGDTQYF.

The J gene is TRBJ1-5, the V gene TRBV2; 8 positions match TRBD1. Looked up from germline, CDR1 is SNHLY and CDR2 is FYNNEI. This CDR3 contains 15 residues. V lost 1 base, J lost 4 bases, and 3 bases stayed unmatched. CDR3 amino acids: CASSEGRQGNQPQHF. CDR3 nucleotides: TGTGCCAGCAGTGAAGGGAGACAGGGGAATCAGCCCCAGCATTTT.

This clone was counted between two and nine times. J is TRBJ1-1 and V is TRBV9; TRBD1 agrees at 7 bases. Trimming took 3 bases from V and 8 from J; bases not matched to a gene: 10. The CDR3 length is 14 residues. The germline V gene has CDR1 SGDLS and CDR2 YYNGEE. The CDR3: CASSGTGGIGEAFF. The CDR3 DNA is TGTGCCAGCAGCGGGACAGGCGGGATTGGAGAAGCTTTCTTT.

The chain has TRBV5-1 and TRBJ2-2; 7 bases map to TRBD2. The CDR3 totals 15 residues. J lost 1 base, V lost 2 bases, and 2 bases had no gene match. Germline V gene lookup returns CDR1 SGHRS and CDR2 YFSETQ. CDR3 bases: TGCGCCAGCAGCTTCGGGAGGCAGAACACCGGGGAGCTGTTTTTT. As protein: CASSFGRQNTGELFF.

V is TRBV7-9 and J is TRBJ2-7, with a weak D call TRBD1 (5 bases). The V gene's germline CDR1 is SEHNR and CDR2 FQNEAQ (reference sequence). Trimming removed 1 base from V and 3 bases from J, with 19 bases in between. The CDR3 has 17 amino acids. CDR3 sequence reads: CASSLGVAGRRDYEQYF. CDR3 DNA: TGTGCCAGCAGCTTAGGAGTGGCAGGGCGAAGGGACTACGAGCAGTACTTC.

This rearrangement joins TRBV5-4 to TRBJ2-5; D possibly corresponds to TRBD1 (5 bases). This CDR3 has 14 amino acids. V was pared by 4 bases and J by 0 bases, with 10 bases between. In germline, CDR1 is SGHNT, CDR2 YYREEE (reference sequence). This CDR3 reads CASSGAGYQETQYF. DNA for the CDR3: TGTGCCAGCAGCGGGGCAGGGTACCAAGAGACCCAGTACTTC.

This clone occurred a few times. The V and J genes are TRBV9 and TRBJ1-3; D not resolved. The CDR3 length is 12 residues. The germline gives CDR1 SGDLS, CDR2 YYNGEE. Trimming pared 4 bases from V and 5 bases from J, leaving 7 bases between. CDR3 nucleotide sequence: TGTGCCAGCAGCCTTACTCGAAACACCATATATTTT. Its protein product is CASSLTRNTIYF.

The rearrangement uses TRBV11-2 and TRBJ1-3; perhaps TRBD1 as D (6 bases). This CDR3 spans 15 amino acids. Per germline, CDR1 SGHAT and CDR2 FQNNGV. V dropped 5 bases and J dropped 0 bases, with 11 bases sitting between them. CDR3 DNA sequence: TGTGCCAGCAGCGCCACGACAGGCTCTGGAAACACCATATATTTT. This gives the protein CASSATTGSGNTIYF.

The chain combines TRBV19 with TRBJ1-1; 7 nucleotides match TRBD1. Germline assignment: CDR1 LNHDA and CDR2 SQIVND (reference sequence). The CDR3 runs 14 residues. V lost 6 bases and J lost 0; bases outside the gene matches: 4. The CDR3 sequence: CASSGTVLNTEAFF. DNA for the CDR3: TGTGCCAGTAGCGGGACAGTATTGAACACTGAAGCTTTCTTT.

This clone was detected only a few times. The chain combines TRBV24-1 with TRBJ1-5, with D possibly TRBD1 on 6 matching bases. Germline assignment: CDR1 KGHDR and CDR2 SFDVKD. CDR3 size: 14 residues. V lost 9 bases to trimming and J lost 2 bases, with 13 bases between them. CDR3 residues: CATLTGNRNQPQHF. CDR3 DNA sequence: TGTGCCACCTTGACAGGAAATCGCAATCAGCCCCAGCATTTT.

The chain joins TRBV6-5 to TRBJ1-2, with D maybe TRBD1 (6 bases). The CDR3 contains 15 residues. V lost 5 bases, J lost 4 bases, and 17 bases lay in between. Germline CDR1 reads MNHEY; CDR2 reads SVGAGI. The CDR3 DNA reads as TGTGCCAGCAGTCTCCGGCCCCGGGGGGCCTATGGCTACACCTTC. Protein product: CASSLRPRGAYGYTF.

The CDR3 sequence: CASSFAGHHYNEQFF. The CDR3 region has the DNA TGTGCCAGCAGCTTCGCTGGACACCACTACAATGAGCAGTTCTTC. The V and J genes are TRBV5-6 and TRBJ2-1, with D perhaps TRBD1 (5 bases). This CDR3 spans 15 amino acids. V gave up 2 bases and J gave up 3 bases, with 12 bases separating them. Germline-derived CDR1 and CDR2 are SGHDT and YYEEEE.